The 22 T cell receptor beta chains below were found in one sample sequenced in a study of shared clonotypes between healthy human individuals (TCRdb year 2020). The receptor library was made with the immunoSEQ multiplex PCR assay. Not all clones reach the TCRdb copy of this immuneACCESS table, which keeps in-frame sequences only. Checked studies attribute under half of the gap to unresolved V genes and leave the rest unexplained. Present in this sample are around 2.1 million clones, 95% of which were seen just once. Clones ranked in the top ten supply around 0.13% of the sample. The sample was naive CD4+ T cells sorted from blood. The cell subset or site tag for this specimen amounts to: CD45RA+ positively selected. Receptor source: a man between 18 and 29 years old in good health.

This chain links TRBV5-4 with TRBJ1-6, with 8 bases aligning to TRBD1. This CDR3 is 18 amino acids long. Germline values: CDR1 SGHNT, CDR2 YYREEE (reference sequence). Germline trimming cut 4 bases from V and 0 bases from J; bases unmatched to any gene: 9. CDR3 amino acids: CASSPGQGPFSYNSPLHF. CDR3 nucleotides: TGTGCCAGCAGCCCCGGACAGGGTCCCTTCTCCTATAATTCACCCCTCCACTTT.

This chain links TRBV2 with TRBJ2-2; 12 positions agree with TRBD2. Germline V CDR1 and CDR2: SNHLY, FYNNEI. The V gene end was trimmed by 6 bases and the J gene end by 4 bases; junction bases not matched to a gene: 3. The CDR3 has 15 residues. DNA for the CDR3: TGTGCCAGCAGGACACTAGCGGGGGGCACCGGGGAGCTGTTTTTT. This encodes CASRTLAGGTGELFF.

Comments on this clone: The sample holds other DNA sequences that translate to the same CDR3. The chain combines TRBV6-6 with TRBJ2-7; D gene uncertain. Trimming stripped 4 bases from V and 0 bases from J, with 4 bases between. Germline CDR1 reads MNHNY; CDR2 reads SVGAGI (reference sequence). This CDR3 is built from 12 residues. The CDR3 DNA is TGTGCCAGCAGTTCGAGCTCCTACGAGCAGTACTTC. Its protein is CASSSSSYEQYF.

The count of this clone is one. The chain is built from TRBV6-1 and TRBJ1-1; D is ambiguous. Trimming shortened V by 4 bases and J by 4 bases, and 7 bases separated the two germline ends. Germline-derived CDR1 and CDR2 are MNHNS and SASEGT. This CDR3 has 12 residues. The CDR3 here is CASSGGITEAFF. CDR3 coding DNA: TGTGCCAGCAGTGGTGGTATCACTGAAGCTTTCTTT.

V gene TRBV5-5 combines with J gene TRBJ1-5; D is perhaps TRBD1 (6 bases). Germline V CDR1 and CDR2: SGHKS, YYEKEE (reference sequence). The V gene lost 5 bases and the J gene lost 4 bases, with 16 bases spanning the gap. The CDR3 extends over 15 amino acids. This chain's CDR3 is CASSPDGGRNQPQHF. Written as DNA, the CDR3 is TGTGCCAGCAGTCCTGACGGGGGGCGGAATCAGCCCCAGCATTTT.

The rearrangement joins TRBV5-1 to TRBJ2-3; 7 bases line up with TRBD1. The CDR3 extends over 13 amino acids. From germline, CDR1 is SGHRS and CDR2 YFSETQ. The J segment lost 1 base and the V segment lost 8 bases, leaving 4 bases of the junction unmatched. CDR3 region: CASSDRRTDTQYF. In nucleotides, the CDR3 is TGCGCCAGTTCGGACAGGCGCACAGATACGCAGTATTTT.

The rearrangement joins TRBV6-1 to TRBJ2-3; 10 bases line up with TRBD2. The CDR3 covers 17 residues. Germline V gene data show CDR1 as MNHNS and CDR2 as SASEGT. V trimming: 2 bases; J trimming: 1 base; junction bases outside the gene matches: 6. The CDR3 is CASSEFPGTSGTDTQYF. Written as DNA, the CDR3 is TGTGCCAGCAGTGAATTTCCCGGGACTAGCGGCACAGATACGCAGTATTTT.

The V and J genes are TRBV5-1 and TRBJ2-5; 8 bases map to TRBD2. Unmatched junction bases numbered 6, after V lost 3 bases and J lost 2 bases. CDR3 size: 15 residues. Germline V lookup: CDR1 SGHRS, CDR2 YFSETQ. Written as DNA, the CDR3 is TGCGCCAGCAGCTCCACCGGGGGGGAACAAGAGACCCAGTACTTC. Translation: CASSSTGGEQETQYF.

This clone was seen just once. J is TRBJ2-4 and V is TRBV2; the match to TRBD1 covers 7 bases. The CDR3 length is 16 residues. Unmatched junction bases numbered 7, after V lost 5 bases and J lost 0 bases. Germline V gene sequence: CDR1 SNHLY, CDR2 FYNNEI. The CDR3 loop is CASSPQGPLAKNIQYF. The CDR3 DNA is TGTGCCAGCAGTCCACAGGGGCCCTTAGCCAAAAACATTCAGTACTTC.

This clone is a singleton in its sample. The rearrangement links TRBV7-6 to TRBJ2-7, with D possibly TRBD2 on 7 matching bases. CDR1 and CDR2 (germline): SGHVS, FNYEAQ. V lost 5 bases, J lost 0 bases, and 17 bases lay in between. This CDR3 comprises 16 residues. For the CDR3, the DNA is TGTGCCAGCAGCCCCCGGGGGCAGCGGGACTCCTACGAGCAGTACTTC. Translation gives CASSPRGQRDSYEQYF.

This chain uses TRBV7-2 with TRBJ2-7; a possible D gene is TRBD1 (6 bases). Trimming pared 1 base from V and 6 bases from J, leaving 10 bases between. CDR3 length: 13 residues. Germline CDR1 and CDR2: SGHTA and FQGNSA. CDR3: CASSLDRAAEQYF. For the CDR3, the DNA is TGTGCCAGCAGCTTAGACAGGGCCGCCGAGCAGTACTTC.

This sequence joins TRBV6-1 and TRBJ2-7; 9 bases line up with TRBD1. The germline gives CDR1 MNHNS, CDR2 SASEGT. The CDR3 spans 14 residues. The ends lost 2 bases at V and 6 bases at J; junction bases unmatched: 5. The CDR3, as DNA: TGTGCCAGCAGTGAACCGGGACAGGGAGTCGAGCAGTACTTC. This codes for CASSEPGQGVEQYF.

This chain connects TRBV7-2 to TRBJ2-7; no firm D call. V shed 1 base and J shed 5 bases, with 6 bases lying between them. The CDR3 has 12 amino acids. In germline, CDR1 is SGHTA, CDR2 FQGNSA. This CDR3 reads CASSLGIHEQYF. The CDR3 region has the DNA TGTGCCAGCAGCTTAGGGATCCACGAGCAGTACTTC.

The gene calls are TRBV6-1 and TRBJ1-5; possible D gene TRBD1, 6 bases. Germline V gives CDR1 MNHNS, CDR2 SASEGT. The CDR3 runs to 15 residues. The germline V and J ends were trimmed by 5 bases and 4 bases, with 15 bases remaining between them. The chain's CDR3 is CASSRGERGNQPQHF. The CDR3 coding sequence is TGTGCCAGCAGTAGGGGTGAGAGGGGGAATCAGCCCCAGCATTTT.

In this sample, this clone turned up once. The V gene is TRBV5-6, the J gene TRBJ1-4; TRBD1 is a possible D gene (5 bases). The CDR3 consists of 14 residues. The V gene's germline CDR1 is SGHDT and CDR2 YYEEEE. With 4 bases removed from V and 4 bases from J, the gap between germline ends came to 11 bases. CDR3 bases: TGTGCCAGCAGCGACACAGGAAATAATGAAAAACTGTTTTTT. It codes for CASSDTGNNEKLFF.

The chain is built from TRBV5-4 and TRBJ1-1; D unresolved. This CDR3 contains 13 residues. Germline loops: CDR1 SGHNT, CDR2 YYREEE (reference sequence). The V and J ends lost 5 bases and 5 bases respectively, with 13 bases between them. For the CDR3, the DNA is TGTGCCAGCAGTATTGATAGAGGTACTGAAGCTTTCTTT. Protein sequence: CASSIDRGTEAFF.

To note about this clone: Other DNA sequences in this specimen translate into the identical CDR3. This chain uses TRBV7-3 with TRBJ2-1; D not resolved. Germline V gene lookup returns CDR1 SGHTA and CDR2 FQGTGA. Trimming took 0 bases from V and 7 from J, leaving 4 bases between them. The CDR3 length is 12 residues. CDR3 region: CASSLTGNEQFF. In DNA, the CDR3 is TGTGCCAGCAGCTTAACGGGTAATGAGCAGTTCTTC.

The rearrangement links TRBV6-5 to TRBJ2-7; perhaps TRBD2 as D (5 bases). The CDR3 runs 15 residues. V was clipped by 0 bases and J by 4 bases, with 13 bases between them. Per the germline V gene, CDR1 is MNHEY and CDR2 is SVGAGI. The CDR3 region is CASSYSARTYYEQYF. The CDR3 DNA sequence: TGTGCCAGCAGTTACTCGGCGAGGACTTATTACGAGCAGTACTTC.

V gene TRBV5-4 combines with J gene TRBJ2-5; 9 bases are shared with TRBD1. Per germline, CDR1 SGHNT and CDR2 YYREEE (reference sequence). J gave up 3 bases and V 4 bases, and 7 bases lay outside the gene matches. The CDR3 consists of 15 residues. Here the CDR3 DNA reads TGTGCCAGCAGCGGATATCGACAGGGGGAAGAGACCCAGTACTTC. Translating gives CASSGYRQGEETQYF.

The gene calls are TRBV2 and TRBJ1-2; 7 bases line up with TRBD1. CDR1 and CDR2 (germline): SNHLY, FYNNEI. The trim removed 10 bases at V and 7 bases at J, leaving 12 bases unmatched. The CDR3 runs to 13 residues. The CDR3 bases are TGTGCCACTAGCACTGTCCAGGGGGGTGGCTACACCTTC. Translating gives CATSTVQGGGYTF.

This rearrangement joins TRBV12-5 to TRBJ2-7; 7 positions match TRBD2. V shed 0 bases, J shed 6 bases, and the junction held 8 bases outside the gene matches. This CDR3 spans 15 amino acids. Germline loops: CDR1 LGHNT, CDR2 FRNRAP. The CDR3: CASGLVLGREFEQYF. CDR3 DNA: TGTGCTAGTGGTTTGGTCCTGGGGAGGGAGTTCGAGCAGTACTTC.

The table lists this clone with a count of one. The chain combines TRBV6-5 with TRBJ1-6; D remains unclear. V dropped 4 bases and J dropped 6 bases, with 16 bases sitting between them. The germline CDR1 and CDR2 sequences are MNHEY and SVGAGI. CDR3 length: 16 residues. The CDR3 DNA follows: TGTGCCAGCAGTTTATCTCAGCCTATCAGTAATTCACCCCTCCACTTT. This gives the protein CASSLSQPISNSPLHF.